This entry concerns a single T cell receptor (beta chain). This record belongs to a study of blood T cell repertoires in COVID-19. Study at large: Nucleic acid was either cDNA or gDNA, and it came from T cells, B-cell-depleted T cells, or PBMCs.

As originally analysed: Reference gene primer amplification yielded estimated nucleated cell counts. Some clones are missing from TCRdb's copy, which holds only in-frame ones; the method was immunoSEQ multiplex PCR. D and trimming come from the DNA, and the V and J calls and clone size come from that table. The repertoire has nearly 200,000 clones, roughly 84% of them found once; the top ten carry roughly 7%. CDR3 length equals 15 residues. CDR1 and CDR2 (germline): SEHNR, FQNEAQ (reference sequence). The V gene lost 1 base and the J gene lost 8 bases, with 17 bases spanning the gap. Participants came from fewer than 25 US areas, aged about 18 to 89 years. Recovery meant two consecutive negative NP/OP PCR tests, professional clearance, or resolved symptoms.

The chain combines TRBV7-9 with TRBJ1-2, with D possibly TRBD1 on 5 matching bases. The TCR sequence derives from a man aged 40-49 years who had recovered from COVID-19. The sequencing sample was made of PBMCs or T cells enriched from blood (not recorded which). In nucleotides, the CDR3 is TGTGCCAGCAGCTTAGGAGGGCGGGGCCCGAAGGGCTACACCTTC. This encodes CASSLGGRGPKGYTF.